The clone carrying this TCR beta chain was counted once. As yet, its antigen is unknown. CDR3 length: 19 residues. V gave up 5 bases and J gave up 5 bases, with 28 bases separating them. Germline V gene data show CDR1 as SGHVS and CDR2 as FQNEAQ. Vbeta (60) and Jbeta (13) primers were used in the PCR. In the original analysis: About 12 million of around 85 million unique TCR beta chains were shared, per a later count. This table comes from immunoSEQ multiplex PCR, and its TCRdb copy is limited to in-frame clones, with some not included. D and trimming come from the DNA, and the V and J calls and clone size come from that table. The data contain fewer than 150,000 clones, around 80% of them seen just once; the ten biggest clones take up about 2.2%. This sample was included in a study of cytomegalovirus exposure and HLA in healthy donors. In the study overall: Within an early data release were about 85 million unique TCRs drawn from HLA-typed donors. Findings and limits, study-wide: Trimming of TCR beta V- and J-genes showed a link, identified in a later analysis, to a missense DCLRE1C variant. For most TCR sequences rarity was the rule, although some public TCRs occurred in many donors.

V usage is TRBV7-8 and J usage is TRBJ1-5; weak D call: TRBD1 (6 bases). This receptor was taken from a man aged 25-45 years in good health and CMV-seronegative. Input material: PBMCs. CDR3 in amino acids: CASSRTTPNIRQADQPQHF. The CDR3, as DNA: TGTGCCAGCAGCCGAACGACACCAAATATAAGACAGGCAGATCAGCCCCAGCATTTT. Supplemented by reference TRBV7-8 and TRBJ1-5, the full variable domain reads GAGVSQSPRYKVAKRGQDVALRCDPISGHVSLFWYQQALGQGPEFLTYFQNEAQLDKSGLPSDRFFAERPEGSVSTLKIQRTQQEDSAVYLCASSRTTPNIRQADQPQHFGDGTRLSIL.